The clone carrying this T cell receptor (beta chain) was picked up a small number of times. Its antigen is currently unknown. The record originates from a study of OX40 agonist ivuxolimab in advanced cancers. General study findings and limits: The average count of expanded clones was higher among CD8+ T cells than among CD4+.

At cycle 4 day 1, cycle 7 day 1, and baseline, blood was sampled. The CDR3 contains 14 residues. Germline V gene data show CDR1 as SGHNT and CDR2 as YYREEE (reference sequence). With 0 bases clipped from V and 6 bases from J, the junction kept 0 bases outside the gene matches. Sequencing used immunoSEQ multiplex PCR; TCRdb keeps in-frame clones, though not all of them. The repertoire holds about 32,000 clones, with 80% to 90% as singletons. Sequencing was performed on CD4+ or CD8+ T cells sorted from blood, taken in a trial of the OX40 agonist ivuxolimab. The chain links TRBV5-4 to TRBJ2-7; 13 nucleotides line up with TRBD2. This TCR derives from an adult with an advanced solid tumor such as melanoma, head and neck, liver or kidney cancer. The CDR3 loop is CASSLGLAGGEQYF. The DNA for the CDR3 is TGTGCCAGCAGCTTGGGACTAGCGGGAGGCGAGCAGTACTTC.